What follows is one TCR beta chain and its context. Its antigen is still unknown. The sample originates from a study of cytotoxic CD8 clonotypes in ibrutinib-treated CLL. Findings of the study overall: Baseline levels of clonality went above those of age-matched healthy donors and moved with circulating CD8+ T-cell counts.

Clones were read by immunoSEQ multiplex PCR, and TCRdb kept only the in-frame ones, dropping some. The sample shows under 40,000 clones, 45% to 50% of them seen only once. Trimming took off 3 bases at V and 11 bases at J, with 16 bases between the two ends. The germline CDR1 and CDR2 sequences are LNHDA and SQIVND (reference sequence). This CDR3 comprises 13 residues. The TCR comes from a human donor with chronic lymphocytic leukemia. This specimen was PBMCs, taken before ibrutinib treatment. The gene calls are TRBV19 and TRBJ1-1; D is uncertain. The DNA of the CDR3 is TGTGCCAGTAGTATTCCGCGGACCCGAGAGGCTTTCTTT. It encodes CASSIPRTREAFF.